This T cell receptor (beta chain) comes out of a study of blood T cell repertoires in COVID-19. Study background: The United States, Italy and Spain were the sources of the acute and convalescent COVID-19 samples. Sample material is recorded as cDNA or gDNA derived from T cells, B-cell-depleted T cells, or PBMCs.

Authors' analysis steps: Cell counts per sample came from amplifying reference gene primers. TCRdb's copy holds only in-frame clones and misses some; the assay was immunoSEQ multiplex PCR. D and trimming were read from the DNA, whereas the V and J calls and clone size are those reported in that table. The table lists fewer than 50,000 clones, 86% of them singletons. The germline V gene has CDR1 GTSNPN and CDR2 SVGIG (reference sequence). This CDR3 has 14 residues. Trimming shortened V by 0 bases and J by 1 base, and 9 bases separated the two germline ends. Sequenced: peripheral blood. The chain carries TRBV30 and TRBJ1-1; weak D call: TRBD1 (6 bases). This TCR derives from a human donor in a cohort sampled during active COVID-19. The CDR3 DNA reads as TGTGCCTGGAGTGTAAGCAGGGGGAACACTGAAGCTTTCTTT. Translated: CAWSVSRGNTEAFF.